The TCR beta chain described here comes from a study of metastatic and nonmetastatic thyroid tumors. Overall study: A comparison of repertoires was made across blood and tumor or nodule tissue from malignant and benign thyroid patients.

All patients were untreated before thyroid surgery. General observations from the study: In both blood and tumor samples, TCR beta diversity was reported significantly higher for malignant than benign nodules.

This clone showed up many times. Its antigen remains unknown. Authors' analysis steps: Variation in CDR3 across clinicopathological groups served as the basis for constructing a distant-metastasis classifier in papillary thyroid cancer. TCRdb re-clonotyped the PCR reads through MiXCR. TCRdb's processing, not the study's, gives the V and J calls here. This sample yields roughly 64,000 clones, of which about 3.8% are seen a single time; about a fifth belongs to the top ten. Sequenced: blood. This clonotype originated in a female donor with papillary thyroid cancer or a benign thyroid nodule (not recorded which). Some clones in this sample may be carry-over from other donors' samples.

Written as DNA, the CDR3 is TGTGCCAGCAGTTTTAGGGTAGTCACCTACGAGCAGTACTTC. Protein: CASSFRVVTYEQYF. The chain is built from TRBV12-3 or TRBV12-4 and TRBJ2-7; no reliable D call. The CDR3 spans 14 residues. Deletions cut 3 bases from V and 2 bases from J, with 11 bases between.